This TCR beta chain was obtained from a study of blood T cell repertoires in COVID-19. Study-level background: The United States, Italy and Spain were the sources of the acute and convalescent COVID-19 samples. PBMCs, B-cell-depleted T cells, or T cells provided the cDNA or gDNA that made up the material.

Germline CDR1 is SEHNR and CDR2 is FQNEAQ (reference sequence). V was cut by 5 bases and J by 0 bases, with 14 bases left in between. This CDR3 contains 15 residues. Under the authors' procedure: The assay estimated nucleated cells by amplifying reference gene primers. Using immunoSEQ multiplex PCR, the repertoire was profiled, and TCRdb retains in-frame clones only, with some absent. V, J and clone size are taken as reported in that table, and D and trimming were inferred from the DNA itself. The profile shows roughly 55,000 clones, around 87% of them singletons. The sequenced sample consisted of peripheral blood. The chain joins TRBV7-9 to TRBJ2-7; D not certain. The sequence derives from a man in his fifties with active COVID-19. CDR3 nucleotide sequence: TGTGCCAGCAGCCTAGGGTTTACTCCCTCCTACGAGCAGTACTTC. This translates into CASSLGFTPSYEQYF. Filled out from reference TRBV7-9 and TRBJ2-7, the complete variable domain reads DTGVSQNPRHKITKRGQNVTFRCDPISEHNRLYWYRQTLGQGPEFLTYFQNEAQLEKSRLLSDRFSAERPKGSFSTLEIQRTEQGDSAMYLCASSLGFTPSYEQYFGPGTRLTVT.